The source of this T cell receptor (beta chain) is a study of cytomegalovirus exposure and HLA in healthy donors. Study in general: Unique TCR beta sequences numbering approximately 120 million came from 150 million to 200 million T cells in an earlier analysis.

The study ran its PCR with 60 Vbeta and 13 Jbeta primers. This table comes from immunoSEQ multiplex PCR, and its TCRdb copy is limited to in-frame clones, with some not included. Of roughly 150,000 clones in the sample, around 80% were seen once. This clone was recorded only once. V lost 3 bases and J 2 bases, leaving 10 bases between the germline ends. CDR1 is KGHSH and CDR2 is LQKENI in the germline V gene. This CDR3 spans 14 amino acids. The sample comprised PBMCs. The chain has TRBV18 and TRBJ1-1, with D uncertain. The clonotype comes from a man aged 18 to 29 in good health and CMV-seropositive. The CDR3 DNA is TGTGCCAGCTCACCTGGTCAGATTAACACTGAAGCTTTCTTT. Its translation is CASSPGQINTEAFF.